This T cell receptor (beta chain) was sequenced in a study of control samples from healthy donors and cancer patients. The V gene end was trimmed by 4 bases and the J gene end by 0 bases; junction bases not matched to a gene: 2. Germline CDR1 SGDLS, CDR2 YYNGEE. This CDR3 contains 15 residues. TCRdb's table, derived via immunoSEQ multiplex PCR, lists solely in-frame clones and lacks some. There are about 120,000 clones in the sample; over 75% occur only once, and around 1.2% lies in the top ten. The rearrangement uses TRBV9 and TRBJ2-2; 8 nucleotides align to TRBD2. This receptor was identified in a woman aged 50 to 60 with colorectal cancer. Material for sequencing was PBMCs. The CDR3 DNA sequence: TGTGCCAGCAGCCAGACTAGCGCGAACACCGGGGAGCTGTTTTTT. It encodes CASSQTSANTGELFF. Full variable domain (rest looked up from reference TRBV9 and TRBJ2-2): DSGVTQTPKHLITATGQRVTLRCSPRSGDLSVYWYQQSLDQGLQFLIQYYNGEERAKGNILERFSAQQFPDLHSELNLSSLELGDSALYFCASSQTSANTGELFFGEGSRLTVL.